Below are 23 T cell receptor beta chains sequenced from a single sample in a study of OX40 agonist ivuxolimab in advanced cancers. Profiled with immunoSEQ multiplex PCR; TCRdb holds only in-frame clones, not every one. The sample lists about 24,000 clones, more than 70% occurring once. The material was CD4+ or CD8+ T cells sorted from blood, obtained in a trial of the OX40 agonist ivuxolimab. Every receptor here comes from an adult with an advanced solid tumor such as melanoma, head and neck, liver or kidney cancer.

Worth noting for this clone: This CDR3 is also generated by other DNA sequences in the sample. The chain couples TRBV4-3 to TRBJ1-3; D is undetermined. With 1 base removed from V and 3 bases from J, the gap between germline ends came to 7 bases. The CDR3 loop spans 14 amino acids. CDR1 and CDR2 from the germline V gene are LGHNA and YSLEER. The CDR3 is CASSQGAGGNTIYF. DNA for the CDR3: TGCGCCAGCAGCCAAGGGGCCGGTGGAAACACCATATATTTT.

The V gene is TRBV9, the J gene TRBJ1-3; D is unresolved. V lost 0 bases to trimming and J lost 3 bases, with 4 bases between them. The germline CDR1 and CDR2 sequences are SGDLS and YYNGEE. The CDR3 loop spans 13 amino acids. CDR3: CASSVGIGNTIYF. CDR3 in DNA: TGTGCCAGCAGCGTAGGGATTGGAAACACCATATATTTT.

V is TRBV7-8 and J is TRBJ2-5; D is perhaps TRBD2 (6 bases). V dropped 5 bases and J dropped 2 bases, with 12 bases sitting between them. Per the germline V gene, CDR1 is SGHVS and CDR2 is FQNEAQ. The CDR3 is 14 residues long. CDR3 protein: CASSRIAAQETQYF. As DNA, the CDR3 is TGTGCCAGCAGCCGCATAGCGGCTCAAGAGACCCAGTACTTC.

V and J are TRBV7-8 and TRBJ2-1, with 13 bases fitting TRBD2. J was trimmed by 6 bases and V by 5 bases; bases with no gene match: 1. The CDR3 covers 14 residues. The germline V gene has CDR1 SGHVS and CDR2 FQNEAQ. The CDR3 reads CASSRTSGGNEQFF. The DNA for the CDR3 is TGTGCCAGCAGCAGGACTAGCGGGGGCAATGAGCAGTTCTTC. The variable domain in full, completed from reference TRBV7-8 and TRBJ2-1, reads GAGVSQSPRYKVAKRGQDVALRCDPISGHVSLFWYQQALGQGPEFLTYFQNEAQLDKSGLPSDRFFAERPEGSVSTLKIQRTQQEDSAVYLCASSRTSGGNEQFFGPGTRLTVL.

V is TRBV19 and J is TRBJ1-2, with a weak D call TRBD1 (6 bases). CDR1 LNHDA and CDR2 SQIVND come from the germline V gene (reference sequence). Trimming shortened V by 8 bases and J by 2 bases, and 18 bases separated the two germline ends. The CDR3 contains 15 residues. The CDR3 loop is CASSRNREANYGYTF. The CDR3 region has the DNA TGTGCCAGTTCAAGAAACAGGGAGGCCAACTATGGCTACACCTTC.

The sample holds a few counts of this clone. V usage is TRBV7-3 and J usage is TRBJ1-2; 8 positions agree with TRBD1. This CDR3 contains 15 residues. Losses at the gene ends were 5 bases for V and 4 bases for J; bases not matched to a gene: 9. CDR1 is SGHTA, CDR2 FQGTGA, per germline. The CDR3 nucleotides are TGTGCCAGCAGCAGAGGACAGGGCTCCTCCTATGGCTACACCTTC. Translated: CASSRGQGSSYGYTF.

The chain uses TRBV7-9 and TRBJ2-3; D ambiguous. The CDR3 consists of 14 residues. CDR1 and CDR2 (germline): SEHNR, FQNEAQ (reference sequence). V lost 4 bases to trimming and J lost 2 bases, with 10 bases between them. CDR3 nucleotide sequence: TGTGCCAGCAGCTGGAGTGGATCCACAGATACGCAGTATTTT. It specifies CASSWSGSTDTQYF.

The chain couples TRBV29-1 to TRBJ2-5; tentatively, D is TRBD1 or TRBD2 (5 bases each). Trimming shortened V by 4 bases and J by 5 bases, and 17 bases separated the two germline ends. The CDR3 has 14 residues. Germline CDR1 SQVTM, CDR2 ANQGSEA. In DNA, the CDR3 is TGCAGCGTTGCCCCGGGACGCCCTCTGGAGACCCAGTACTTC. It codes for CSVAPGRPLETQYF.

The chain carries TRBV29-1 and TRBJ1-1, with a possible D match to TRBD1 (5 bases). The germline gives CDR1 SQVTM, CDR2 ANQGSEA. V was trimmed by 4 bases and J by 2 bases, leaving 17 bases between them. CDR3 length: 15 residues. The CDR3 region is CSVGPGGGPNTEAFF. For the CDR3, the DNA is TGCAGCGTTGGACCCGGCGGGGGACCTAACACTGAAGCTTTCTTT.

This clone was seen more than once but under ten times. V gene TRBV5-4 combines with J gene TRBJ2-7; 12 nucleotides line up with TRBD2. CDR3 size: 18 residues. The V gene's germline CDR1 is SGHNT and CDR2 YYREEE (reference sequence). Losses at the gene ends were 6 bases for V and 4 bases for J; bases not matched to a gene: 17. This CDR3 reads CASNHQTSGRGRFYEQYF. The CDR3 nucleotides read TGTGCCAGCAACCACCAGACTAGCGGGAGAGGGCGATTTTACGAGCAGTACTTC.

The V gene is TRBV7-6, the J gene TRBJ1-3; D perhaps matches TRBD1 (5 bases). Germline V gene sequence: CDR1 SGHVS, CDR2 FNYEAQ. The CDR3 has 16 amino acids. The V end was cut by 6 bases, the J end by 4 bases, with 19 bases between. The CDR3 region has the DNA TGTGCCAGCAGTCCCCTTTCCCGGACAACCGGAAACACCATATATTTT. As protein: CASSPLSRTTGNTIYF.

This clone occurred a few times. The rearrangement links TRBV5-8 to TRBJ2-1; 9 bases align to TRBD2. V gave up 4 bases and J gave up 0 bases; unmatched junction bases: 2. Germline assignment: CDR1 SGHTS and CDR2 YDEGEE. This CDR3 region has 15 residues. The CDR3 loop reads CASSLSGSSYNEQFF. The CDR3 coding sequence is TGTGCCAGCAGCCTTAGCGGGAGCTCCTACAATGAGCAGTTCTTC.

V and J are TRBV4-2 and TRBJ2-3; D gene unclear. The germline gives CDR1 LGHNA, CDR2 YNFKEQ. The V and J ends lost 2 bases and 4 bases respectively, with 7 bases between them. The CDR3 is 13 amino acids. Here the CDR3 DNA reads TGTGCCAGCAGCCAACTATTATCAGATACGCAGTATTTT. Translated, it gives CASSQLLSDTQYF.

The V gene is TRBV9, the J gene TRBJ1-2, with TRBD1 as a possible D gene (5 bases). The CDR3 totals 14 residues. Germline loops: CDR1 SGDLS, CDR2 YYNGEE. The V end was cut by 4 bases, the J end by 6 bases, with 16 bases between. CDR3 nucleotide sequence: TGTGCCAGCAGCCCTTATTCGCAGGGAGATGGCTACACCTTC. It encodes CASSPYSQGDGYTF.

This chain joins TRBV7-3 and TRBJ2-3; TRBD2 matches at 14 bases. From germline, CDR1 is SGHTA and CDR2 FQGTGA. J gave up 1 base and V 8 bases, and 11 bases lay outside the gene matches. CDR3 length equals 18 residues. The CDR3 here is CASSTGTSGGVGTDTQYF. In nucleotides, the CDR3 is TGTGCCAGCTCGACCGGGACTAGCGGGGGCGTGGGCACAGATACGCAGTATTTT. The full variable domain, with the rest looked up from reference TRBV7-3 and TRBJ2-3, is GAGVSQTPSNKVTEKGKYVELRCDPISGHTALYWYRQSLGQGPEFLIYFQGTGAADDSGLPNDRFFAVRPEGSVSTLKIQRTERGDSAVYLCASSTGTSGGVGTDTQYFGPGTRLTVL.

The V and J genes are TRBV5-4 and TRBJ2-5, with D maybe TRBD1 (5 bases). Trimming removed 4 bases at V and 8 bases at J, with 18 bases between. This CDR3 has 14 amino acids. The germline V gene has CDR1 SGHNT and CDR2 YYREEE (reference sequence). DNA for the CDR3: TGTGCCAGCAGCCTTCAGGGCGGTGAATACACCCAGTACTTC. Its protein product is CASSLQGGEYTQYF. The full variable domain, in which reference TRBV5-4 and TRBJ2-5 provide the parts outside the CDR3, is ETGVTQSPTHLIKTRGQQVTLRCSSQSGHNTVSWYQQALGQGPQFIFQYYREEENGRGNFPPRFSGLQFPNYSSELNVNALELDDSALYLCASSLQGGEYTQYFGPGTRLLVL.

This chain uses TRBV7-2 with TRBJ2-7; TRBD2 aligns across 7 bases. The germline V gene encodes CDR1 SGHTA and CDR2 FQGNSA. CDR3 length equals 15 residues. V was pared by 4 bases and J by 2 bases, with 8 bases of the junction left unmatched. For the CDR3, the DNA is TGTGCCAGCAGCTCCGTGGGCGGGGGACCCTACGAGCAGTACTTC. It specifies CASSSVGGGPYEQYF.

This clone came up once. V gene TRBV29-1 combines with J gene TRBJ2-7, with D uncertain. V was pared by 0 bases and J by 1 base, with 13 bases between. There are 15 residues in the CDR3. CDR1 is SQVTM and CDR2 is ANQGSEA in the germline V gene. CDR3 loop: CSVEDGAGSSYEQYF. In DNA form, the CDR3 reads TGCAGCGTTGAAGATGGCGCAGGAAGTTCCTACGAGCAGTACTTC.

This chain joins TRBV12-5 and TRBJ2-7, with D uncertain. Trimming pared 0 bases from V and 1 base from J, leaving 16 bases between. CDR3 size: 17 residues. CDR1 and CDR2 (germline): LGHNT, FRNRAP. The CDR3 loop reads CASGLVLSQILSYEQYF. The CDR3 region has the DNA TGTGCTAGTGGTTTGGTACTTAGTCAGATCCTATCCTACGAGCAGTACTTC.

The rearrangement joins TRBV7-2 to TRBJ1-1; D unclear. CDR1 is SGHTA, CDR2 FQGNSA, per germline. V lost 5 bases and J 5 bases, leaving 15 bases between the germline ends. The CDR3 runs 14 residues. The CDR3 protein is CASSPRLTGTEAFF. CDR3 in DNA: TGTGCCAGCAGCCCCCGGCTCACGGGGACTGAAGCTTTCTTT.

The chain is built from TRBV5-1 and TRBJ2-2; 8 bases map to TRBD1. Germline V lookup: CDR1 SGHRS, CDR2 YFSETQ. The ends lost 3 bases at V and 4 bases at J; junction bases unmatched: 14. The CDR3 sequence is 18 residues long. The CDR3 DNA reads as TGCGCCAGCAGCTCCGCCGAACTTCGGACAGGGTCCACCGGGGAGCTGTTTTTT. It specifies CASSSAELRTGSTGELFF.

The rearrangement uses TRBV5-4 and TRBJ2-7; 8 bases line up with TRBD2. The CDR3 has 15 residues. CDR1 and CDR2 from the germline V gene are SGHNT and YYREEE (reference sequence). J lost 1 base, V lost 4 bases, and 7 bases had no gene match. CDR3 sequence reads: CASSIGGVRSYEQYF. The DNA of the CDR3 is TGTGCCAGCAGCATCGGGGGGGTCCGTTCCTACGAGCAGTACTTC.

The chain has TRBV4-3 and TRBJ1-2, with D possibly matching TRBD1 (6 bases). CDR1 LGHNA and CDR2 YSLEER come from the germline V gene. V lost 4 bases and J 4 bases, leaving 19 bases between the germline ends. The CDR3 runs 16 residues. The CDR3 here is CASSRSDRPTFYGYTF. The CDR3 nucleotides are TGCGCCAGCAGCCGTTCAGACAGGCCTACTTTCTATGGCTACACCTTC.